Reported below is one T cell receptor beta chain. The antigen remains undetermined. These data belong to a study of T cells in Graves' hyperthyroidism and ophthalmopathy. Study outcomes and limitations: Appearing also in blood were most of the thyroid clonotypes expanded above 0.001.

Amplified regions were TCR beta CDR3 sequences from RNA transcripts. The study used the HTBI primer set for a first-round RT-PCR of the TCR CDR3. TCRdb re-analysed the multiplex PCR reads in MiXCR, keeping a single row per CDR3 protein. The sample records some 350,000 distinct CDR3 sequences, 15% to 18% being singletons. CDR3 length: 19 residues. V shed 1 base and J 4 bases; nucleotides not matched to a gene: 11. Germline V CDR1 and CDR2: LGHDT, YNNKEL (reference sequence). The study based diagnoses on clinical symptoms, serum thyroxine and TRAb, thyroid ultrasound and orbital computed tomography. The sample was blood. This receptor was taken from a woman aged 18-30 years with Graves' hyperthyroidism that later progressed to Graves' ophthalmopathy. This chain uses TRBV3-1 with TRBJ2-2, with 11 bases aligning to TRBD2. DNA of the CDR3: TGTGCCAGCAGCCAAGCCTTTAGTAGCGGGAGGGCCGGCACCGGGGAGCTGTTTTTT. Protein product: CASSQAFSSGRAGTGELFF.